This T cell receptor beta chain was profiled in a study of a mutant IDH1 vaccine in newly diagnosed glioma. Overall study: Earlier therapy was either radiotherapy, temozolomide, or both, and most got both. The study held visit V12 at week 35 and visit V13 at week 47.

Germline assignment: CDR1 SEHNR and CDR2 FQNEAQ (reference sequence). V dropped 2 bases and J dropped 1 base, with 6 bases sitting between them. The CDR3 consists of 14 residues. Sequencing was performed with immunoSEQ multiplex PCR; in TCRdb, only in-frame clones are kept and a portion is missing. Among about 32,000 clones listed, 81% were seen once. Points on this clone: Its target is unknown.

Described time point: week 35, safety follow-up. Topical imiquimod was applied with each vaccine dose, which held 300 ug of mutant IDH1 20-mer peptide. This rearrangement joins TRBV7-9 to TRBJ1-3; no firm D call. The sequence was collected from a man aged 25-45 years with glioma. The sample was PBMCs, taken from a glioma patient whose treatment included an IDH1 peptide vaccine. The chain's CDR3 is CASSLSVSGNTIYF. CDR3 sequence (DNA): TGTGCCAGCAGCTTATCGGTTTCTGGAAACACCATATATTTT.